The 18 T cell receptor beta chains presented below share a single source sample, sequenced in a study of blood T cell repertoires in COVID-19 (dated by TCRdb to the early 2020s). Library generation was performed with the immunoSEQ multiplex PCR assay. Held by TCRdb, this immuneACCESS table contains in-frame sequences only and omits some clones. Under half of the omission traces to an unresolved V gene where checked; the cause of the rest is unknown. Within this sample are about 250,000 clones, with 75% to 90% of them counted one time only. The top ten clonotypes cover just under 0.95% of the sample. The sequenced material came from peripheral blood. These receptors originate from a woman in her thirties or forties who had recovered from COVID-19.

The chain carries TRBV15 and TRBJ2-1; possible D gene TRBD2, 6 bases. Trimming took off 2 bases at V and 2 bases at J, with 16 bases between the two ends. Germline V lookup: CDR1 LNHNV, CDR2 YYDKDF (reference sequence). The length of the CDR3 is 17 residues. CDR3 sequence: CATSRSGEASTYNEQFF. The DNA for the CDR3 is TGTGCCACCAGCAGATCCGGGGAGGCGAGTACCTACAATGAGCAGTTCTTC.

This sequence joins TRBV5-4 and TRBJ2-2; 7 nucleotides align to TRBD2. CDR1 SGHNT and CDR2 YYREEE come from the germline V gene (reference sequence). Trimming removed 7 bases from V and 7 bases from J; junction bases left unmatched: 10. The CDR3 extends over 14 amino acids. Here the CDR3 DNA reads TGTGCCAGCCCCGGGGGGAGATCGGGCGGGGAGCTGTTTTTT. Protein: CASPGGRSGGELFF.

This rearrangement joins TRBV6-1 to TRBJ2-5, with 7 nucleotides matching TRBD2. The CDR3 has 15 residues. V shed 0 bases and J 5 bases; nucleotides not matched to a gene: 6. Germline assignment: CDR1 MNHNS and CDR2 SASEGT. CDR3 bases: TGTGCCAGCAGTGAAGCGGGGAGGGTATGGGAGACCCAGTACTTC. It translates to CASSEAGRVWETQYF.

The count of this clone is one. The chain's CDR3 is CASSLFGSPLHF. Here the CDR3 DNA reads TGTGCCAGCAGTTTATTCGGTTCACCCCTCCACTTT. The rearrangement links TRBV12-3 or TRBV12-4 to TRBJ1-6; D is unclear. This CDR3 comprises 12 residues. The V gene lost 2 bases and the J gene lost 9 bases, with 5 bases spanning the gap.

As regards this clone: The same CDR3 can be traced to other DNA sequences in this sample. For the CDR3, the DNA is TGCGCCAGCAGCTTATCCACTGATACGCAGTATTTT. Translating gives CASSLSTDTQYF. The rearrangement joins TRBV5-1 to TRBJ2-3, with D unresolved. Germline assignment: CDR1 SGHRS and CDR2 YFSETQ. The CDR3 runs to 12 residues. V gave up 2 bases and J gave up 6 bases, with 7 bases separating them.

The chain recombines TRBV2 with TRBJ2-5, with a possible D match to TRBD1 (6 bases). The CDR3 totals 15 residues. Germline V lookup: CDR1 SNHLY, CDR2 FYNNEI. V was pared by 2 bases and J by 3 bases, with 13 bases between. This chain's CDR3 is CASSERQGRKETQYF. DNA of the CDR3: TGTGCCAGCAGTGAACGGCAGGGGCGGAAAGAGACCCAGTACTTC.

The table lists this clone with a few counts. This chain's CDR3 is CAWSVGVGELFF. CDR3 bases: TGTGCCTGGAGTGTGGGCGTCGGGGAGCTGTTTTTT. The chain uses TRBV30 and TRBJ2-2; no reliable D call. Per the germline V gene, CDR1 is GTSNPN and CDR2 is SVGIG (reference sequence). The CDR3 has 12 amino acids. V gave up 0 bases and J gave up 7 bases, with 6 bases separating them.

The V call is TRBV29-1, the J call TRBJ1-2; 7 bases fit TRBD1. Looked up from germline, CDR1 is SQVTM and CDR2 is ANQGSEA. This CDR3 is 14 amino acids long. With 8 bases clipped from V and 6 bases from J, the junction kept 15 bases outside the gene matches. The CDR3 DNA sequence: TGCAGCACCACCCGAACAGGGGACTTAGATGGCTACACCTTC. Translating gives CSTTRTGDLDGYTF.

CDR3 protein: CASRSRADSPNQPQHF. Written as DNA, the CDR3 is TGTGCCAGTAGATCCCGGGCGGACAGCCCTAATCAGCCCCAGCATTTT. The chain joins TRBV19 to TRBJ1-5; TRBD1 is a possible D gene (6 bases). The ends were cut back, 6 bases at V and 4 bases at J, with 19 bases in the middle. CDR3 length: 16 amino acids. The germline V gene encodes CDR1 LNHDA and CDR2 SQIVND (reference sequence).

The rearrangement uses TRBV5-4 and TRBJ2-3; 7 bases line up with TRBD2. The CDR3 has 16 amino acids. Trimming took 0 bases from V and 2 from J; bases not matched to a gene: 6. CDR1 is SGHNT and CDR2 is YYREEE in the germline V gene (reference sequence). The CDR3 DNA is TGTGCCAGCAGCTTGGCGAGGACTAGTCCCACAGATACGCAGTATTTT. Residues: CASSLARTSPTDTQYF.

In DNA, the CDR3 is TGTGCCAGCAGTGGAACAGGGTCGAGGGTGACCCAGTACTTC. Translated: CASSGTGSRVTQYF. V usage is TRBV2 and J usage is TRBJ2-5, with D possibly matching TRBD1 (6 bases). This CDR3 contains 14 residues. Germline V CDR1 and CDR2: SNHLY, FYNNEI. V lost 4 bases and J lost 7, with 16 bases in between.

J is TRBJ2-7 and V is TRBV3-1 (or the pseudogene TRBV3-2), with 9 bases lining up with TRBD1. With V trimmed by 0 bases and J by 3 bases, 9 bases remained unmatched. The germline CDR1 and CDR2 sequences are LGHDT and YNNKEL (reference sequence). This CDR3 has 17 amino acids. The DNA for the CDR3 is TGTGCCAGCAGCCAAGATCAATGGACAGGGGTTAGCTACGAGCAGTACTTC. It translates to CASSQDQWTGVSYEQYF.

The rearrangement links TRBV5-4 to TRBJ2-2, with 7 nucleotides matching TRBD2. The CDR3 is made up of 16 amino acids. CDR1 and CDR2 (germline): SGHNT, YYREEE (reference sequence). V shed 4 bases and J 0 bases; nucleotides not matched to a gene: 6. CDR3 DNA sequence: TGTGCCAGCAGCCGTGGACTAGGACCGAACACCGGGGAGCTGTTTTTT. Translated: CASSRGLGPNTGELFF.

The chain employs TRBV3-1 (or the pseudogene TRBV3-2) and TRBJ1-6, with 11 bases that match TRBD1. Trimming at V came to 4 bases and at J to 9 bases, leaving 8 bases not matched to a gene. Per the germline V gene, CDR1 is LGHDT and CDR2 is YNNKEL (reference sequence). This CDR3 contains 16 residues. The CDR3 region is CASSLNLGQGGSPLHF. As DNA, the CDR3 is TGTGCCAGCAGCCTAAACCTGGGACAGGGGGGTTCACCCCTCCACTTT.

The chain recombines TRBV24-1 with TRBJ1-5, with D unresolved. The length of the CDR3 is 14 residues. CDR1 and CDR2 (germline): KGHDR, SFDVKD. Trimming took 4 bases from V and 3 from J, leaving 9 bases between them. Here the CDR3 reads CATSDQNNNQPQHF. The CDR3 nucleotides are TGTGCCACCAGTGACCAGAATAACAATCAGCCCCAGCATTTT.

V usage is TRBV24-1 and J usage is TRBJ2-2; weak D call: TRBD2 (6 bases). This CDR3 contains 13 residues. The V end was cut by 9 bases, the J end by 5 bases, with 12 bases between. Per the germline V gene, CDR1 is KGHDR and CDR2 is SFDVKD. CDR3 coding DNA: TGTGCCACCGGAACGAGCGGGACCGGGGAGCTGTTTTTT. Protein product: CATGTSGTGELFF.

The chain is built from TRBV3-1 (or the pseudogene TRBV3-2) and TRBJ2-7, with 8 positions matching TRBD2. This CDR3 region has 13 residues. Germline trimming cut 2 bases from V and 7 bases from J; bases unmatched to any gene: 4. Per the germline V gene, CDR1 is LGHDT and CDR2 is YNNKEL (reference sequence). CDR3 loop: CASSQSGGGEQYF. The CDR3 DNA reads TGTGCCAGCAGCCAATCCGGGGGGGGTGAGCAGTACTTC.

The chain employs TRBV2 and TRBJ1-5, with D possibly TRBD1 on 6 matching bases. V gave up 7 bases and J gave up 7 bases, with 14 bases separating them. The CDR3 is 13 residues long. Germline V lookup: CDR1 SNHLY, CDR2 FYNNEI. Here the CDR3 reads CASMSGGGQPQHF. The CDR3 DNA is TGTGCCAGCATGTCGGGGGGCGGACAGCCCCAGCATTTT.